These 7 T cell receptor beta chains originate from one sample sequenced in a study of cytomegalovirus exposure and HLA in healthy donors. The method was immunoSEQ multiplex PCR; TCRdb's version includes in-frame clones alone and lacks a portion of them. This sample has under 400,000 clones, with approximately 90% found just once. The sample comprised PBMCs. Receptors originate from a woman between 18 and 29 years old in good health and CMV-seronegative.

This rearrangement joins TRBV27 to TRBJ1-1, with a possible D match to TRBD1 (5 bases). V lost 0 bases, J lost 2 bases, and 10 bases lay in between. The germline V gene encodes CDR1 MNHEY and CDR2 SMNVEV (reference sequence). The CDR3 spans 15 residues. In DNA, the CDR3 is TGTGCCAGCAGTTTATCCCAGGGAGGAAACACTGAAGCTTTCTTT. It yields the protein CASSLSQGGNTEAFF.

The chain couples TRBV27 to TRBJ1-6, with TRBD1 identical over 10 bases. V gave up 4 bases and J gave up 10 bases; unmatched junction bases: 4. There are 14 residues in the CDR3. From germline, CDR1 is MNHEY and CDR2 SMNVEV (reference sequence). CDR3 nucleotide sequence: TGTGCCAGCAGTTATGACAGGGGGCGATCACCCCTCCACTTT. Translated: CASSYDRGRSPLHF.

A single count supports this clone. This rearrangement joins TRBV28 to TRBJ1-1; maybe TRBD1 (6 bases). The germline CDR1 and CDR2 sequences are MDHEN and SYDVKM. This CDR3 region has 14 residues. The V end lost 5 bases, the J end lost 4 bases, and 14 bases lay between the germline ends. CDR3 nucleotides: TGTGCCAGCAGTAATACTGGGGGCGGCACTGAAGCTTTCTTT. Residues: CASSNTGGGTEAFF.

This chain connects TRBV25-1 to TRBJ1-5, with a tentative D call TRBD1 (5 bases). V was cut by 3 bases and J by 11 bases, with 17 bases left in between. The CDR3 has 14 amino acids. In germline, CDR1 is MGHDK, CDR2 SYGVNS. CDR3 loop: CASSDLNHRSSQHF. In DNA form, the CDR3 reads TGTGCCAGCAGTGATCTTAACCACAGGTCGTCCCAGCATTTT.

CDR3 nucleotide sequence: TGCGCCAGCAGCTTGGCCGAGCCAGGACAGGGCGCGAACACCATATATTTT. It is translated as CASSLAEPGQGANTIYF. The chain has TRBV5-1 and TRBJ1-3, with 8 positions matching TRBD1. This CDR3 is 17 amino acids long. The trim removed 0 bases at V and 7 bases at J, leaving 12 bases unmatched. Germline values: CDR1 SGHRS, CDR2 YFSETQ.

This chain uses TRBV11-2 with TRBJ2-7; the match to TRBD1 covers 7 bases. With 2 bases clipped from V and 3 bases from J, the junction kept 4 bases outside the gene matches. CDR1 and CDR2 from the germline V gene are SGHAT and FQNNGV. CDR3 length equals 14 residues. The CDR3 loop reads CASSLQGVNYEQYF. The CDR3 DNA sequence: TGTGCCAGCAGCTTACAGGGGGTCAACTACGAGCAGTACTTC.

J is TRBJ1-1 and V is TRBV27, with 9 bases lining up with TRBD1. CDR1 and CDR2 (germline): MNHEY, SMNVEV (reference sequence). CDR3 length: 14 residues. The J segment lost 5 bases and the V segment lost 5 bases, leaving 6 bases of the junction unmatched. The CDR3 bases are TGTGCCAGCAGTCCCATGGGACAGGGAACTGAAGCTTTCTTT. It codes for CASSPMGQGTEAFF.